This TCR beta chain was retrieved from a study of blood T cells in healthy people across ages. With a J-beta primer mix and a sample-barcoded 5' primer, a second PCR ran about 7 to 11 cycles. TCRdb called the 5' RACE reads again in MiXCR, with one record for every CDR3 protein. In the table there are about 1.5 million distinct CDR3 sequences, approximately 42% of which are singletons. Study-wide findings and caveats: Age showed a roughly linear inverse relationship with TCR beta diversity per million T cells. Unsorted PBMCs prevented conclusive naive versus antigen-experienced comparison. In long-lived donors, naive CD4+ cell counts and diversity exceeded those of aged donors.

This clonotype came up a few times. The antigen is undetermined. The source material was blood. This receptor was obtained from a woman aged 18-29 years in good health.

DNA for the CDR3: TGCAGTGCTACCGGGACAGCTAATGAAAAACTGTTTTTT. Its protein product is CSATGTANEKLFF. The chain is built from TRBV20-1 and TRBJ1-4; 7 nucleotides match TRBD1. The trim removed 4 bases at V and 3 bases at J, leaving 2 bases unmatched. Germline-derived CDR1 and CDR2 are DFQATT and SNEGSKA (reference sequence). The CDR3 covers 13 residues.